This T cell receptor beta chain derives from a study of shared clonotypes between healthy human individuals (dated by TCRdb to about 2020). In the study overall: The cohort comprised a couple of women and a few men aged 18 to 49 years. To estimate repertoire size and how much clonotype sharing occurs between individuals, the study deeply sequenced the blood TCR repertoires of about 5 healthy adults. To increase sequencing depth and limit assay-specific biases, different laboratories used diverse techniques to prepare libraries and sequence TCR repertoires. Per donor, leukapheresis produced somewhere between about 0.85 and 10 billion PBMCs.

Donors were healthy HIV-negative adults with no recently reported acute infections or vaccinations. All donors were Caucasian adults living in Nashville, Tennessee, USA. In the unsorted samples, around 81 million PBMCs were counted, and genomic DNA was extracted using the QIAamp DNA Blood Mini kit. Blood was collected by leukapheresis, and PBMCs were isolated by Ficoll-Histopaque density gradient centrifugation and then cryopreserved in liquid nitrogen vapor phase. Using the deep immunoSEQ assay, TCR CDR3 regions were amplified from genomic DNA by multiplex PCR. Genomic DNA extracted from each cell subset was distributed evenly over all wells of several immunoSEQ 96-well plates, and each plate served as one replicate. For unsorted PBMC, each replicate PCR was loaded with about 270 ng genomic DNA, equivalent to 30,000 or so T cell genomes. Genomic DNA from unsorted PBMC was sequenced over ten immunoSEQ deep assay plates. Purified libraries were quantified with a Qubit 3.0 fluorometer, sized on a Bioanalyzer 2100, and re-quantified with the KAPA Library Quantification kit. Every immunoSEQ 96-well plate was sequenced on a separate single-read 150-cycle Illumina NextSeq 550 flow cell. In the source study's methods: Because the immunoSEQ output held only junctional sequences and lacked quality scores, the filtering could not match the filtering applied to full-length reads. Sequences were annotated with PyIR, a Python wrapper for IgBLAST v1.9, and V/J genes and CDR3 were assigned using IMGT germline references. Any read was removed if the V/J assignment was weak (E-value above 1e-6), the CDR3 was missing, or the read contained stop codons, out-of-frame junctions, or ambiguous translated residues. V3J clonotypes were defined by identical inferred V gene, J gene, and CDR3 amino acid sequence. Percentage overlap between repertoires was calculated by dividing the number of shared unique clonotypes by the size of the smaller repertoire. RTK rarefaction, the Chao1 estimator, and Recon v2.1 estimates of unobserved clonotypes were used to assess repertoire richness. The immuneACCESS repertoire file appears here via TCRdb, limited to in-frame rearrangements. These files lack a portion of the clones; in checked studies, under half of the deficit traces to unresolved V genes, and the cause of the others is not known. V and J calls plus clone size are reproduced from that table; the DNA served to infer D and trimming. Present in this sample are about 490,000 clones, around 73% of which were seen just once. The ten largest clones capture around 12% of the sample.

What the authors observed across the whole study: Pairwise subsampling indicated that sequencing depth was expected to affect the degree of clonotype sharing among donors. Sampling was limited to blood, and TCR repertoires in tissue likely differ from TCR repertoires in blood. Because the study included only a small number of donors, the genetic and exposure-history diversity represented was limited.

The V and J ends are trimmed by 1 base and 2 bases, leaving 4 bases between them. The germline V gene (reference sequence) supplies CDR1 SEHNR and CDR2 FQNEAQ. The CDR3 contains 13 residues, cysteine and phenylalanine counted. Only the CDR3 portion is preserved as DNA: 39 bases, with reading frame beginning at the first base. With respect to this clone: The antigen it recognizes is unknown. This clone may be a read error of a much larger clone one base away. Other DNA sequences in the same sample also yield this CDR3.

Sequencing was carried out using PBMCs. This chain is built from TRBV7-9 and TRBJ2-3, with the D gene too uncertain to name. This TCR came from a woman in her thirties or forties in good health. Some clones in this sample may be carry-over from other donors' samples. The bases are TGTGCCAGCAGCTTAGTCAACACAGATACGCAGTATTTT. This gives the protein CASSLVNTDTQYF.